This T cell receptor (beta chain) was profiled in a study of blood T cell repertoires in COVID-19. Across the study: Sites across the United States, Italy and Spain contributed samples from acute and convalescent COVID-19. PBMCs, B-cell-depleted T cells, or T cells were the source of the cDNA or gDNA that made up the material.

Germline V lookup: CDR1 SQVTM, CDR2 ANQGSEA. The CDR3 length is 12 residues. The V gene lost 4 bases and the J gene lost 1 base, with 8 bases spanning the gap. Source study methods: Amplification with reference gene primers provided the estimates of nucleated cell counts. This table comes from immunoSEQ multiplex PCR, and its TCRdb copy is limited to in-frame clones, with some not included. That table is the source of V, J and clone size, and D and trimming were worked out from the DNA. In the table there are some 99,000 clones, approximately 87% of which are singletons. The chain recombines TRBV29-1 with TRBJ2-7; possibly TRBD2 for D (5 bases). The clonotype comes from a woman in her fifties or sixties with acute or convalescent COVID-19. The source material was peripheral blood. The CDR3 spells CSVARGSYEQYF. CDR3 DNA: TGCAGCGTTGCCCGGGGTTCCTACGAGCAGTACTTC.